This T cell receptor (beta chain) was captured by sequencing in a study of cytomegalovirus exposure and HLA in healthy donors. Germline values: CDR1 GTSNPN, CDR2 SVGIG (reference sequence). There are 16 residues in the CDR3. Trimming removed 7 bases from V and 11 bases from J, with 32 bases in between. Each of the donors was a healthy bone marrow donor. Findings and caveats of the study: TCR beta chains numbering some 160 were designated cytomegalovirus-associated. Across donors, most TCRs were seen rarely, yet some public ones were widespread. Reports showed the classifier diagnosing cytomegalovirus status with high specificity and sensitivity.

PCR was performed using 60 Vbeta and 13 Jbeta primers. Assay: immunoSEQ multiplex PCR; the TCRdb copy retains only in-frame clones and omits some. This sample has under 300,000 clones; 80% to 90% occur once, and the top ten carry about 2%. Points on this clone: As yet, its antigen is unknown.

This sequence was found in a woman aged 40 to 50 in good health and CMV-seropositive. Sequences were obtained from PBMCs. This chain joins TRBV30 and TRBJ1-1; possibly TRBD1 for D (6 bases). CDR3 protein: CAFSPRDKGGFAFAFF. As DNA, the CDR3 is TGTGCCTTCTCCCCCCGGGACAAGGGGGGGTTTGCATTTGCTTTCTTT.